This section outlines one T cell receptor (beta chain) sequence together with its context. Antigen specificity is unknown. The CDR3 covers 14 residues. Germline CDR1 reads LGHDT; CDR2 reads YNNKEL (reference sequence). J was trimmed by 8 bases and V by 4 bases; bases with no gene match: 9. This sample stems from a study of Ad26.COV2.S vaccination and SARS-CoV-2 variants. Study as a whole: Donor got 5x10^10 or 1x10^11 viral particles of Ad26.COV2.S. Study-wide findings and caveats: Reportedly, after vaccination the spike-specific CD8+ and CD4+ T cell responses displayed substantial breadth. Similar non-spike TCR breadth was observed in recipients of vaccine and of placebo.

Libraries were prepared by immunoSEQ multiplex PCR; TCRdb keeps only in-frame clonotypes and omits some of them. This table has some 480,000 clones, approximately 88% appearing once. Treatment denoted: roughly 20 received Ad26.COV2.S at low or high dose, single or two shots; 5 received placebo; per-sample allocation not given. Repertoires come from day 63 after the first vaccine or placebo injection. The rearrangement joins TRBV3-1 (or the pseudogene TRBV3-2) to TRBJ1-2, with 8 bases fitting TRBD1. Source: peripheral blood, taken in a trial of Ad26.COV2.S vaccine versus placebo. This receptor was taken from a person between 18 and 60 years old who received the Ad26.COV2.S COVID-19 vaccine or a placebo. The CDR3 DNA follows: TGTGCCAGCAGCCGAACAGGGGGAATCGGAGGCTACACCTTC. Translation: CASSRTGGIGGYTF.